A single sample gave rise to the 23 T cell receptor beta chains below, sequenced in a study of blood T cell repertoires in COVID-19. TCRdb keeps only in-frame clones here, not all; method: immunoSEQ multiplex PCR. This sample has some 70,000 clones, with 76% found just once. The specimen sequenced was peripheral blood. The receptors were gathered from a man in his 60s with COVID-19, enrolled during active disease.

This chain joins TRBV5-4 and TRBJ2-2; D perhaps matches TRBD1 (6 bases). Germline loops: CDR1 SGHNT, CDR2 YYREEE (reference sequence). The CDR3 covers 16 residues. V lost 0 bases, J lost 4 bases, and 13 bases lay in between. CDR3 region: CASSLAWSGATGELFF. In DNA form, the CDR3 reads TGTGCCAGCAGCTTGGCGTGGTCAGGGGCCACCGGGGAGCTGTTTTTT.

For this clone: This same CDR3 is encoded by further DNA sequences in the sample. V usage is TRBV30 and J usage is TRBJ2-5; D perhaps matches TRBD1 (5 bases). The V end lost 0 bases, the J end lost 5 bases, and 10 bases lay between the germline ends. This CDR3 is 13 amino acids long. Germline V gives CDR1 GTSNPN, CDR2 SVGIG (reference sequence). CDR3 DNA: TGTGCCTGGAGTGTAAGGGGCGCCGAGACCCAGTACTTC. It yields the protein CAWSVRGAETQYF.

The CDR3 DNA reads as TGTGCCAGCAGTTCGACAGCGGGGCTTTGGACCCAGTACTTC. Residues: CASSSTAGLWTQYF. The rearrangement links TRBV28 to TRBJ2-5; 7 bases agree with TRBD2. Germline assignment: CDR1 MDHEN and CDR2 SYDVKM. Trimming took 4 bases from V and 7 from J; bases not matched to a gene: 9. The CDR3 is 14 residues long. Together with reference TRBV28 and TRBJ2-5, the CDR3 gives the full variable domain: DVKVTQSSRYLVKRTGEKVFLECVQDMDHENMFWYRQDPGLGLRLIYFSYDVKMKEKGDIPEGYSVSREKKERFSLILESASTNQTSMYLCASSSTAGLWTQYFGPGTRLLVL.

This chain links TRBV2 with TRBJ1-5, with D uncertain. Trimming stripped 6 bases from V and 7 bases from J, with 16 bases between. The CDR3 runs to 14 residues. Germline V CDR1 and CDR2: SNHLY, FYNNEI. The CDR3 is CASRLQSGEQPQHF. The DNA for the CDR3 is TGTGCCAGCAGACTACAGAGCGGAGAACAGCCCCAGCATTTT.

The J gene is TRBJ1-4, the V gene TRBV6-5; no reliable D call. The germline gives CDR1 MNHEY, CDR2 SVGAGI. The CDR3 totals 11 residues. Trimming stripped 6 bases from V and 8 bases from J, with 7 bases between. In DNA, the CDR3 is TGTGCCAGCAGATTACAGGAAAAACTGTTTTTT. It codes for CASRLQEKLFF.

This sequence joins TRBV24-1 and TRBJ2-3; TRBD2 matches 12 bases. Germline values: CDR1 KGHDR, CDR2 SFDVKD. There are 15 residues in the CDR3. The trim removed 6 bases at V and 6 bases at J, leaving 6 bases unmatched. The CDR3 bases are TGTGCCACCAGTACGACTAGCGGGAGACCCGATACGCAGTATTTT. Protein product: CATSTTSGRPDTQYF.

The CDR3 reads CASSVGAGGSDTQYF. CDR3 nucleotides: TGTGCCAGCAGCGTAGGAGCGGGAGGGTCAGATACGCAGTATTTT. The rearrangement uses TRBV9 and TRBJ2-3, with 10 bases aligning to TRBD2. Trimming took 0 bases from V and 4 from J; bases not matched to a gene: 2. Germline V lookup: CDR1 SGDLS, CDR2 YYNGEE. This CDR3 region has 15 residues.

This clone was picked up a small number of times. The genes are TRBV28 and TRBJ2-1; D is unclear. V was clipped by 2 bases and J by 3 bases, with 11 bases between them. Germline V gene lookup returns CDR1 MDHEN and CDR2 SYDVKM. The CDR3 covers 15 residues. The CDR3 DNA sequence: TGTGCCAGCAGTTTACGTAGTCGCGGCTACAATGAGCAGTTCTTC. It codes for CASSLRSRGYNEQFF.

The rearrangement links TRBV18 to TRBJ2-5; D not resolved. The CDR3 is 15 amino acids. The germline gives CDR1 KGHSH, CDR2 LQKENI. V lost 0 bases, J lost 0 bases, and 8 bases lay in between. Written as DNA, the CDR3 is TGTGCCAGCTCACCACCGGCGGCCTACCAAGAGACCCAGTACTTC. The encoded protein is CASSPPAAYQETQYF.

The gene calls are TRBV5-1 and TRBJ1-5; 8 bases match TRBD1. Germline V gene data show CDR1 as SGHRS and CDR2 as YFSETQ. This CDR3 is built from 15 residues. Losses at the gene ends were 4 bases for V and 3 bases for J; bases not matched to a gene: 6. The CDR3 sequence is CASSPQGAPNQPQHF. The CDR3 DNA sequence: TGCGCCAGCAGCCCTCAGGGGGCTCCCAATCAGCCCCAGCATTTT.

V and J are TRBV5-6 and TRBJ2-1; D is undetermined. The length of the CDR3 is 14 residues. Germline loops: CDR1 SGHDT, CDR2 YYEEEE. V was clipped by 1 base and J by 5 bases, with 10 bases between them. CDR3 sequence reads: CASSLSRPNNEQFF. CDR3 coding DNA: TGTGCCAGCAGCTTGTCTAGGCCCAACAATGAGCAGTTCTTC.

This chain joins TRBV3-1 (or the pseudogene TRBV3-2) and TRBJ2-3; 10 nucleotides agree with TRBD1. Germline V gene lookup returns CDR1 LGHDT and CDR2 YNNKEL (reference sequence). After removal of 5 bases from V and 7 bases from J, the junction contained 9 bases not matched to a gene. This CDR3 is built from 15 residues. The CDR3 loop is CASSNRDRGGNTQYF. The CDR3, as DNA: TGTGCCAGCAGCAATCGGGACAGGGGAGGGAATACGCAGTATTTT.

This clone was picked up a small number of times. CDR3 sequence (DNA): TGCGCCAGCAGCTTGACTTTATCCGGGACATTTAACATGAACACTGAAGCTTTCTTT. Translating it yields CASSLTLSGTFNMNTEAFF. This chain connects TRBV5-1 to TRBJ1-1; perhaps TRBD1 as D (6 bases). This CDR3 is 19 amino acids long. Germline CDR1 reads SGHRS; CDR2 reads YFSETQ. The V gene lost 1 base and the J gene lost 0 bases, with 22 bases spanning the gap.

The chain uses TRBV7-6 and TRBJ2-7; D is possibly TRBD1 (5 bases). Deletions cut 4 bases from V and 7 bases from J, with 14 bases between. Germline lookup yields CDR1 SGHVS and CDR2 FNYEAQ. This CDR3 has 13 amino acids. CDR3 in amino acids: CASSSGLGFEQYF. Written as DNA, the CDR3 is TGTGCCAGCAGCTCAGGGTTAGGATTTGAGCAGTACTTC. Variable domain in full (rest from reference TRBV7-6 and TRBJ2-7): GAGVSQSPRYKVTKRGQDVALRCDPISGHVSLYWYRQALGQGPEFLTYFNYEAQQDKSGLPNDRFSAERPEGSISTLTIQRTEQRDSAMYRCASSSGLGFEQYFGPGTRLTVT.

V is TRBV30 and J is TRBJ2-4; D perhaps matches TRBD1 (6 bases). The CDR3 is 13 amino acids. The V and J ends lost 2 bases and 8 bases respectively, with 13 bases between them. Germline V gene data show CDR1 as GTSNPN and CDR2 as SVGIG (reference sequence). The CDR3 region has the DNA TGTGCCTGGAGTCTGGCAGGGGCGGACATTCAGTACTTC. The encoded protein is CAWSLAGADIQYF.

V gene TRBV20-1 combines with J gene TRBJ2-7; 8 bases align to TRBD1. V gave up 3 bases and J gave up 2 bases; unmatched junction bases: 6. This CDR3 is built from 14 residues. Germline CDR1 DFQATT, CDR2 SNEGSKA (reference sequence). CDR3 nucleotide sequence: TGCAGTGCTAGTAGACAGGGGCAACCCTACGAGCAGTACTTC. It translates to CSASRQGQPYEQYF.

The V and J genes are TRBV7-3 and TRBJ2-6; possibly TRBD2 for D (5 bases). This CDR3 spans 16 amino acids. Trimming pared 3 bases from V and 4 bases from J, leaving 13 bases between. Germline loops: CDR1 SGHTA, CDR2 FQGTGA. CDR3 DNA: TGTGCCAGCAGCTTGACTACCCTGGGAGGGGCCAACGTCCTGACTTTC. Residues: CASSLTTLGGANVLTF.

The chain's CDR3 is CATHRDSSYEQYF. The DNA of the CDR3 is TGTGCCACCCACCGGGACAGCTCCTACGAGCAGTACTTC. This chain links TRBV5-4 with TRBJ2-7; 7 bases map to TRBD1. With V trimmed by 9 bases and J by 0 bases, 6 bases remained unmatched. Germline CDR1 and CDR2: SGHNT and YYREEE (reference sequence). The CDR3 runs 13 residues.

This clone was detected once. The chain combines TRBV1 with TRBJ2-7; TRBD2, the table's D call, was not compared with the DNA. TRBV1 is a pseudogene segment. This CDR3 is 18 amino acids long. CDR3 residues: CTSSQAGSGSGGPYEQYF. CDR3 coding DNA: TGCACCAGCAGCCAAGCGGGGAGCGGTAGCGGGGGACCCTACGAGCAGTACTTC.

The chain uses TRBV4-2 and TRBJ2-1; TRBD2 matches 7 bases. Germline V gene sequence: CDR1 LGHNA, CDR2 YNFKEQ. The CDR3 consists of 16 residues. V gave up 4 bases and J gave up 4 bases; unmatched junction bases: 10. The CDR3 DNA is TGTGCCAGCAGCCTACGGGGCGGGGGACGGTACAATGAGCAGTTCTTC. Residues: CASSLRGGGRYNEQFF.

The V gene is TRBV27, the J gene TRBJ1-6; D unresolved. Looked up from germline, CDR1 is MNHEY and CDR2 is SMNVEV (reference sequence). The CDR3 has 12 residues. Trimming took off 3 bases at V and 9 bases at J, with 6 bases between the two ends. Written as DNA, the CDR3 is TGTGCCAGCAGTTTCCGGGGTTCACCCCTCCACTTT. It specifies CASSFRGSPLHF.

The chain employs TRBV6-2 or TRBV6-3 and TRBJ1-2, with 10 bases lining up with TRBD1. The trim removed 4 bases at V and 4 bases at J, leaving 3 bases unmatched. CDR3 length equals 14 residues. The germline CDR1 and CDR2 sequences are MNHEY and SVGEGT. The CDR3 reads CASSLRQGAYGYTF. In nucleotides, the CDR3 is TGTGCCAGCAGTTTGAGACAGGGGGCCTATGGCTACACCTTC.

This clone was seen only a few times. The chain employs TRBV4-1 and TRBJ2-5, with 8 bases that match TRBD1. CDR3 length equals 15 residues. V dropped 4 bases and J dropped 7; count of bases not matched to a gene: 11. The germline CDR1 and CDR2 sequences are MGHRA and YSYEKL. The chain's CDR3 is CASSPDRGGVGTQYF. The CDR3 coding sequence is TGCGCCAGCAGCCCTGACAGGGGCGGTGTGGGGACCCAGTACTTC.